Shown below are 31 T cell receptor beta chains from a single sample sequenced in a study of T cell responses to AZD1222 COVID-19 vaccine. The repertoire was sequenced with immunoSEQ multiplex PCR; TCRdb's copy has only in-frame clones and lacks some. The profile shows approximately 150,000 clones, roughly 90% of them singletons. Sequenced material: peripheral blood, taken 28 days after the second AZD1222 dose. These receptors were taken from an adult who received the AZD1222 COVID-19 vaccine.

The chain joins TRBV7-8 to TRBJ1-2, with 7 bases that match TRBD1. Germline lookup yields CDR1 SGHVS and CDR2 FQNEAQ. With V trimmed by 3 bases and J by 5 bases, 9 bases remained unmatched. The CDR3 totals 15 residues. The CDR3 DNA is TGTGCCAGCAGCTTTTTTACAGGGGAGGGGTATGGCTACACCTTC. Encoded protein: CASSFFTGEGYGYTF.

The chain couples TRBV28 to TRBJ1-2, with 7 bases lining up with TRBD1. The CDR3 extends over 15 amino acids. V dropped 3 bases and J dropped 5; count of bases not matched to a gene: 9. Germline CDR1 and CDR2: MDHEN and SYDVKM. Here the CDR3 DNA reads TGTGCCAGCAGTTTTCTAGACAGGGAAAGGTATGGCTACACCTTC. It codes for CASSFLDRERYGYTF.

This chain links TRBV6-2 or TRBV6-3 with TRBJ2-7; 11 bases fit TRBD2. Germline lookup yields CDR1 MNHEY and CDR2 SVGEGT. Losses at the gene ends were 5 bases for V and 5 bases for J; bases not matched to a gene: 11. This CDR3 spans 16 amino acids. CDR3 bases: TGTGCCAGCAGTACCTATAGCGGGAGGGCCGTCCACGAGCAGTACTTC. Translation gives CASSTYSGRAVHEQYF.

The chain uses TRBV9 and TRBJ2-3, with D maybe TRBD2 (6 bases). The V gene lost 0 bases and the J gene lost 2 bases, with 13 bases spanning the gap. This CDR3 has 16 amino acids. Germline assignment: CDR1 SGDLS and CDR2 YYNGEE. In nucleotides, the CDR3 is TGTGCCAGCAGCGTAGCGTCCGGGAGCAACACAGATACGCAGTATTTT. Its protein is CASSVASGSNTDTQYF.

The CDR3 region has the DNA TGTGCCAGCTCAGTAACCGGGACAGGGAATAAGAACTATGGCTACACCTTC. This codes for CASSVTGTGNKNYGYTF. This chain uses TRBV18 with TRBJ1-2; 9 bases match TRBD1. CDR1 and CDR2 from the germline V gene are KGHSH and LQKENI. V trimming: 5 bases; J trimming: 2 bases; junction bases outside the gene matches: 12. The length of the CDR3 is 17 residues. The entire variable domain, with the rest obtained from reference TRBV18 and TRBJ1-2, is as follows: NAGVMQNPRHLVRRRGQEARLRCSPMKGHSHVYWYRQLPEEGLKFMVYLQKENIIDESGMPKERFSAEFPKEGPSILRIQQVVRGDSAAYFCASSVTGTGNKNYGYTFGSGTRLTVV.

CDR3 in amino acids: CASSFLGPGGEQFF. In DNA, the CDR3 is TGTGCCAGCAGCTTTTTAGGGCCTGGGGGTGAGCAGTTCTTC. The rearrangement uses TRBV7-9 and TRBJ2-1; D tentatively reads TRBD1 or TRBD2 (5 bases each). Germline V gene data show CDR1 as SEHNR and CDR2 as FQNEAQ (reference sequence). V lost 3 bases and J 9 bases, leaving 15 bases between the germline ends. CDR3 length: 14 amino acids.

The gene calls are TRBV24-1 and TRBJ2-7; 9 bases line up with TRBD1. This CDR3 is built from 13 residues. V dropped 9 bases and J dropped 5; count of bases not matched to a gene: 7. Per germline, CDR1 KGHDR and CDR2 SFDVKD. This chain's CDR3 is CATGTGPLNEQYF. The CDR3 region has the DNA TGTGCCACCGGGACAGGGCCTTTGAACGAGCAGTACTTC.

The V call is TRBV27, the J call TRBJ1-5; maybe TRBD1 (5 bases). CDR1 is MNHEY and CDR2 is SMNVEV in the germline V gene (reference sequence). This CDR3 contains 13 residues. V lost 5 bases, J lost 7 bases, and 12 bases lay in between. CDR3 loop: CASSQGVGQPQHF. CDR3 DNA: TGTGCCAGCAGTCAGGGTGTGGGGCAGCCCCAGCATTTT.

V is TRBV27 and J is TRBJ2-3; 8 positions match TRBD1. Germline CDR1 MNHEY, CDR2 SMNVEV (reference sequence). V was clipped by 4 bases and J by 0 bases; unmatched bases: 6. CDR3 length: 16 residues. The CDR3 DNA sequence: TGTGCCAGCAGTTCTACCCGGACAGGGAGCACAGATACGCAGTATTTT. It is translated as CASSSTRTGSTDTQYF.

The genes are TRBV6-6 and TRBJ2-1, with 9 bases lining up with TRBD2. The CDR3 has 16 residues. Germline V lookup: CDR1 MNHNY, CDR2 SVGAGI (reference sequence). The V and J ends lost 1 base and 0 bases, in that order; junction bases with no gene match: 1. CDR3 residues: CASSYLLAGSYNEQFF. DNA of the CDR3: TGTGCCAGCAGTTACTTACTAGCGGGCTCCTACAATGAGCAGTTCTTC.

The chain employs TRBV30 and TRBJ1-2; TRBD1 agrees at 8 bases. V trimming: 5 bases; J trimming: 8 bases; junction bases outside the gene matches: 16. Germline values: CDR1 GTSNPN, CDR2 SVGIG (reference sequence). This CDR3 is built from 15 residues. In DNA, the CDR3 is TGTGCCTGGTCCGTGGCCGGGACAGGCACGTGGGGCTACACCTTC. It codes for CAWSVAGTGTWGYTF.

The CDR3 sequence is CASRAWTASNQPQHF. As DNA, the CDR3 is TGTGCCAGCAGAGCCTGGACTGCAAGCAATCAGCCCCAGCATTTT. The V call is TRBV2, the J call TRBJ1-5, with D unresolved. In germline, CDR1 is SNHLY, CDR2 FYNNEI. The CDR3 covers 15 residues. Between the trimmed V and J ends, which lost 6 bases and 1 base, there was a span of 13 bases.

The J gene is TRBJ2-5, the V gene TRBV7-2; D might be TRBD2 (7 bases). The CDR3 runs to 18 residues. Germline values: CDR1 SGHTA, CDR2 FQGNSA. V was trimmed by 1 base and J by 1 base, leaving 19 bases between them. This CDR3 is CASSLDRRGLAAQETQYF. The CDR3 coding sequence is TGTGCCAGCAGCTTAGATAGACGGGGGCTAGCGGCCCAAGAGACCCAGTACTTC.

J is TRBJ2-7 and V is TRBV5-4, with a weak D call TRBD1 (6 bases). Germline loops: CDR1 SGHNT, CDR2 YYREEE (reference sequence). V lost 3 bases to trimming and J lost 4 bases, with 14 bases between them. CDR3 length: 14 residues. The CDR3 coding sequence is TGTGCCAGCAGCTATGGACAGTTAGCTTACGAGCAGTACTTC. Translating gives CASSYGQLAYEQYF.

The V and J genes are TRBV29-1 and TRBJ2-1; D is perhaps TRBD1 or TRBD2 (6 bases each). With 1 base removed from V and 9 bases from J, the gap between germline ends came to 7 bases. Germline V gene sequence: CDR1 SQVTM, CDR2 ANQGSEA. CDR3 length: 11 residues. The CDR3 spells CSVEGGAEQFF. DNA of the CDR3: TGCAGCGTTGAAGGGGGGGCTGAGCAGTTCTTC.

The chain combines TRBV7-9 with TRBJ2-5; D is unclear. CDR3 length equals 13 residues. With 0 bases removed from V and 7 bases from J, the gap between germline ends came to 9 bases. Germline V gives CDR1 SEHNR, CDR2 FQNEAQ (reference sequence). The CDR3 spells CASSLAGPVTQYF. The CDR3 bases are TGTGCCAGCAGCTTAGCAGGACCTGTGACCCAGTACTTC.

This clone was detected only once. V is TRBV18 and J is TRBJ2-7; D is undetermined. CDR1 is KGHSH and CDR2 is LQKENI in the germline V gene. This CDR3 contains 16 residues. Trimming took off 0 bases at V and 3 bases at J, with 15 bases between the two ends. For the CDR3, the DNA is TGTGCCAGCTCACCACCGATTGCTAGGGCCCTCTACGAGCAGTACTTC. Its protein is CASSPPIARALYEQYF.

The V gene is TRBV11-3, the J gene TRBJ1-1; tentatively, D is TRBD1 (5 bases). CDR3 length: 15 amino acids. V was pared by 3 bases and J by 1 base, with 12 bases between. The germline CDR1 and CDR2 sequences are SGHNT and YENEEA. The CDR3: CASSFRVRKNTEAFF. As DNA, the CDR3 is TGTGCCAGCAGCTTCAGGGTTCGGAAGAACACTGAAGCTTTCTTT.

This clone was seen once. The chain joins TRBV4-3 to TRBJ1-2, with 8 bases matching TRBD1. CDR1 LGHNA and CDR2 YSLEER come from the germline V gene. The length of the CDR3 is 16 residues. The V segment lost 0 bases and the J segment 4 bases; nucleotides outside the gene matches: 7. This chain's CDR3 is CASSQDTIGQGYGYTF. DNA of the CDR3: TGCGCCAGCAGCCAAGATACGATTGGACAGGGCTATGGCTACACCTTC.

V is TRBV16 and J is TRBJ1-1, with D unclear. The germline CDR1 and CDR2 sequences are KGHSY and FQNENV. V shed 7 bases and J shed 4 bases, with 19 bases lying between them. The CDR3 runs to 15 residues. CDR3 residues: CASTQRQAAGTEAFF. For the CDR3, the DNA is TGTGCCAGCACCCAGCGTCAGGCGGCTGGCACTGAAGCTTTCTTT.

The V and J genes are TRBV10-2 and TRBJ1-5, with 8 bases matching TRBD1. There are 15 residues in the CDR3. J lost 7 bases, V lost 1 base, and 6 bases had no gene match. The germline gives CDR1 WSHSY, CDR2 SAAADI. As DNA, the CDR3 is TGCGCCAGCAGTGAGTGGACAGGGAGAGGGCAGCCCCAGCATTTT. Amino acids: CASSEWTGRGQPQHF.

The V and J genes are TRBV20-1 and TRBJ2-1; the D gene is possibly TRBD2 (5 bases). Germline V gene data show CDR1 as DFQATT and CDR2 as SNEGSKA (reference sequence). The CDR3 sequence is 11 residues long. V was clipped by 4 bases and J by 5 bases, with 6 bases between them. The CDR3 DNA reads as TGCAGTGCTATCGGGGACAATGAGCAGTTCTTC. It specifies CSAIGDNEQFF.

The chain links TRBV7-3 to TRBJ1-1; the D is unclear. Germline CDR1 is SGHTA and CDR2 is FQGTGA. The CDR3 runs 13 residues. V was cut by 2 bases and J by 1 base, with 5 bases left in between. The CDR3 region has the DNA TGTGCCAGCAGCTTAGGGTGGAACACTGAAGCTTTCTTT. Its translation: CASSLGWNTEAFF.

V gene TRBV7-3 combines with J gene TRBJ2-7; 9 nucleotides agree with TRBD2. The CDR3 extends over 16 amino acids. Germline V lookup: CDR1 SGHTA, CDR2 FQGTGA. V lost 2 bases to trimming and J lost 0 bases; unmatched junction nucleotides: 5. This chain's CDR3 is CASSLVPSGASYEQYF. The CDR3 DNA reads TGTGCCAGCAGCTTAGTCCCTAGCGGGGCCTCCTACGAGCAGTACTTC.

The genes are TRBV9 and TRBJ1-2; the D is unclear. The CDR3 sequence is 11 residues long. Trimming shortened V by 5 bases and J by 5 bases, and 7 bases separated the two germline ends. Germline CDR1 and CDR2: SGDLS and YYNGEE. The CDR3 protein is CASRGLYGYTF. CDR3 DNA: TGTGCCAGCAGGGGGTTATATGGCTACACCTTC.

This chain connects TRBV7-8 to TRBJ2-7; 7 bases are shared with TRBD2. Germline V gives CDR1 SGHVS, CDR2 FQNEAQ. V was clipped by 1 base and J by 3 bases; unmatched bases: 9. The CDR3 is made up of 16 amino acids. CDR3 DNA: TGTGCCAGCAGCTTAGATCTGGGGGGGAGTCGCTACGAGCAGTACTTC. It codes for CASSLDLGGSRYEQYF.

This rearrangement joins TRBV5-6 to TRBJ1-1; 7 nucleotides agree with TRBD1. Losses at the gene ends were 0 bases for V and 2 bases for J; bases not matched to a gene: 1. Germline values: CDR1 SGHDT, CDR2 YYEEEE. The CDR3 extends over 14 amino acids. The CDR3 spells CASSLGDSNTEAFF. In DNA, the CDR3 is TGTGCCAGCAGCTTGGGGGACAGCAACACTGAAGCTTTCTTT.

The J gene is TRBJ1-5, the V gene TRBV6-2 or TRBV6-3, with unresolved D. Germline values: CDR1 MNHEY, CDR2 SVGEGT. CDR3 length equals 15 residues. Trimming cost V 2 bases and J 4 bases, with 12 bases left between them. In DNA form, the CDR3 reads TGTGCCAGCAGTTACGGAGTTGGGCTAAATCAGCCCCAGCATTTT. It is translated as CASSYGVGLNQPQHF.

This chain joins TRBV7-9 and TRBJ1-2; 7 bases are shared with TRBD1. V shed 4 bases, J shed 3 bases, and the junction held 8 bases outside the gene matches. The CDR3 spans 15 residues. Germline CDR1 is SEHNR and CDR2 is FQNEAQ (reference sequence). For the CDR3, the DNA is TGTGCCAGCAGCTCCGGGACAGCGACTTACTATGGCTACACCTTC. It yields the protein CASSSGTATYYGYTF.

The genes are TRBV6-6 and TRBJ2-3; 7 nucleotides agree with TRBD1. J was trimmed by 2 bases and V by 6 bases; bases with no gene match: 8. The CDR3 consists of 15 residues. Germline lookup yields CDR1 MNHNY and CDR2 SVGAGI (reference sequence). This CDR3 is CASSAGDRDTDTQYF. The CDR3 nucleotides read TGTGCCAGCAGCGCCGGTGACAGGGACACAGATACGCAGTATTTT.

CDR3 loop: CASTRVDTQYF. Written as DNA, the CDR3 is TGTGCCAGCACCCGAGTGGATACGCAGTATTTT. The rearrangement uses TRBV12-3 or TRBV12-4 and TRBJ2-3; D unclear. CDR3 size: 11 residues. The ends were cut back, 7 bases at V and 6 bases at J, with 8 bases in the middle.